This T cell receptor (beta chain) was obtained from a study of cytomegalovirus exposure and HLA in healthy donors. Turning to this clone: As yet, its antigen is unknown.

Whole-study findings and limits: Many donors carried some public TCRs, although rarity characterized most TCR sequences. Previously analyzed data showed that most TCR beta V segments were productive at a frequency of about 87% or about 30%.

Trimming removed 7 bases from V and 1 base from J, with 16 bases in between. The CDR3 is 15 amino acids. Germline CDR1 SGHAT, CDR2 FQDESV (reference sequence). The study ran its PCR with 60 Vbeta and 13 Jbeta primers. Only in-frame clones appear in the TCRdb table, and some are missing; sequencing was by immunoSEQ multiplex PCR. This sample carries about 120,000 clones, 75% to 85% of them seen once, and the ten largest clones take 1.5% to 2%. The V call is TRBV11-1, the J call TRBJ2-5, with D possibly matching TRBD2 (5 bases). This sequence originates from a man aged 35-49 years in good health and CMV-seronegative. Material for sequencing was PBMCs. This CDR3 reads CASTQHLGLQETQYF. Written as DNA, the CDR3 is TGTGCCAGCACCCAACACCTAGGACTCCAAGAGACCCAGTACTTC.